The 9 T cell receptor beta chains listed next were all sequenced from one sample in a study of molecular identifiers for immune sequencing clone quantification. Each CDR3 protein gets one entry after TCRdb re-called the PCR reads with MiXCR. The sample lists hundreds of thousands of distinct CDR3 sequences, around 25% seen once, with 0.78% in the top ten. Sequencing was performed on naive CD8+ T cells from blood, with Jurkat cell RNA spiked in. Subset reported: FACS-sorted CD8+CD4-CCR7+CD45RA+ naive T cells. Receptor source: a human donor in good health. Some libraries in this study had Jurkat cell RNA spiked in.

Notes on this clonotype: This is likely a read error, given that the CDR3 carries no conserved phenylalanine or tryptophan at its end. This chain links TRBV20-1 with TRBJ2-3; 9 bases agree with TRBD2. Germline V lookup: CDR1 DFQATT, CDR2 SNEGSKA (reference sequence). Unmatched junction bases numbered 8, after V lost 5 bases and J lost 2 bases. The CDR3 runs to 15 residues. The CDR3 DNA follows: TGCAGTGCTCTCGAGCGGGGGGCGTTCACAGATACGCAGTATCTT. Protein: CSALERGAFTDTQYL.

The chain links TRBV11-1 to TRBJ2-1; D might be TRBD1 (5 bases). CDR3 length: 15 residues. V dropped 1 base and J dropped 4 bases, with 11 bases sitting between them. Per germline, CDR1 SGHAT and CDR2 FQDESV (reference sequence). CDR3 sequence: CASSLDGARYNEQFF. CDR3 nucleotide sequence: TGTGCCAGCAGCTTAGATGGGGCGAGGTACAATGAGCAGTTCTTC. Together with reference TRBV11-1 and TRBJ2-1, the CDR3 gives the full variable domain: EAEVAQSPRYKITEKSQAVAFWCDPISGHATLYWYRQILGQGPELLVQFQDESVVDDSQLPKDRFSAERLKGVDSTLKIQPAELGDSAMYLCASSLDGARYNEQFFGPGTRLTVL.

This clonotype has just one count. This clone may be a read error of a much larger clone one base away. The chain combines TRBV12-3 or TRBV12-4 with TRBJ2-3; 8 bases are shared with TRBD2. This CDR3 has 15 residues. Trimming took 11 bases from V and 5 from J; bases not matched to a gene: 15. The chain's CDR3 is CAGENGRANGDTQYF. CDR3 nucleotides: TGTGCCGGCGAAAACGGGAGGGCCAACGGAGATACGCAGTATTTT.

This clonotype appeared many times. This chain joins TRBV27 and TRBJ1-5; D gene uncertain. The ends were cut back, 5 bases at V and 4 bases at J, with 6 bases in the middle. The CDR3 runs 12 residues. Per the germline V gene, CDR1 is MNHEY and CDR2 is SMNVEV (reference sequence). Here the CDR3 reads CASSQLNQPQHF. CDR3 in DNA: TGTGCCAGCAGTCAGTTAAATCAGCCCCAGCATTTT.

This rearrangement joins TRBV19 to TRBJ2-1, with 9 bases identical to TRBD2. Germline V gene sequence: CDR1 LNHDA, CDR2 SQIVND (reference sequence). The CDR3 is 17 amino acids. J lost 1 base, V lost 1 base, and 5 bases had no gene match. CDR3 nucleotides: TGTGCCAGTAGTATAGTCGTCCTAGCGGGATCCTACAATGAGCAGTTCTTC. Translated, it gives CASSIVVLAGSYNEQFF.

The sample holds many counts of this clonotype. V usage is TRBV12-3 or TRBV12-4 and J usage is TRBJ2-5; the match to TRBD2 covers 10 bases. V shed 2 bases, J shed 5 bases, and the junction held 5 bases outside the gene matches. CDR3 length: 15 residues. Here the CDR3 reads CASSLSGGAAETQYF. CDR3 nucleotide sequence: TGTGCCAGCAGTTTAAGCGGGGGGGCCGCCGAGACCCAGTACTTC.

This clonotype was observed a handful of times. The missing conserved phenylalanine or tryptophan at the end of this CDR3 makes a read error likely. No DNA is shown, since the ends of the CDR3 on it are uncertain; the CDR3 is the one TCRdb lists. The chain's CDR3 is CATSFLVRAEFTPPL. The chain employs TRBV10-2 and TRBJ1-6; the table calls TRBD1, which could not be checked here. The CDR3 extends over 15 residues, inclusive of both ends. The germline gives CDR1 WSHSY, CDR2 SAAADI.

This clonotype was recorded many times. CDR3: CASSFGVDTQYF. The CDR3 coding sequence is TGTGCCAGCAGTTTCGGGGTAGATACGCAGTATTTT. The chain recombines TRBV12-3 or TRBV12-4 with TRBJ2-3; maybe TRBD2 (5 bases). V lost 3 bases and J lost 5, with 6 bases in between. The CDR3 has 12 residues.

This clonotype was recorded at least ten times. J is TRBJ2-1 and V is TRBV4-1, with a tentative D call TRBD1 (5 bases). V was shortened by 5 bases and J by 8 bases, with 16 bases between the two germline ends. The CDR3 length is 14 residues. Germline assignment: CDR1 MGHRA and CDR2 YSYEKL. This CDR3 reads CASSFRTRAYEQFF. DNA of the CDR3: TGCGCCAGCAGCTTCAGGACACGCGCCTATGAGCAGTTCTTC.